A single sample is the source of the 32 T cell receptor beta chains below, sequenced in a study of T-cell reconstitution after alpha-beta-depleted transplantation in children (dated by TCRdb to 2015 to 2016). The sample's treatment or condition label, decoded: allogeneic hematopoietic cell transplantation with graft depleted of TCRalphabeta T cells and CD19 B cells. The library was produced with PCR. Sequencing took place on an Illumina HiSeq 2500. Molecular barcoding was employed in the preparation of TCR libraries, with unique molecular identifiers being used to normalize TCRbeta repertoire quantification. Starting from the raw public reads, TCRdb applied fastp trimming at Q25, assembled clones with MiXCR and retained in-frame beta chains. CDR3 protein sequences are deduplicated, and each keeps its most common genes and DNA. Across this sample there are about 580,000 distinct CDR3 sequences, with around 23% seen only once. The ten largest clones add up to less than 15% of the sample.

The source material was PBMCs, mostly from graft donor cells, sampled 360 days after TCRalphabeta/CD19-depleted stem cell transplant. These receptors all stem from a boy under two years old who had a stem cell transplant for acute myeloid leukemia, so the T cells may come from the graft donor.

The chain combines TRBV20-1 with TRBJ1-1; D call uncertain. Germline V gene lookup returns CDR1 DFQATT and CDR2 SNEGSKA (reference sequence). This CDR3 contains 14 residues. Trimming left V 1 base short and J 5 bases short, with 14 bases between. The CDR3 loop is CSARGATAGTEAFF. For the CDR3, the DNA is TGCAGTGCTAGAGGGGCGACCGCGGGGACTGAAGCTTTCTTT.

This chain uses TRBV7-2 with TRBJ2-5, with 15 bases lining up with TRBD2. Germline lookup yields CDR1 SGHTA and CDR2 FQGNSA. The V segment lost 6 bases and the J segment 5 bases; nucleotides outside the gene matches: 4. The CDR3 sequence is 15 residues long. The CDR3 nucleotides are TGTGCCAGCAGACCGGGACTAGCGGGGGGTGAGACCCAGTACTTC. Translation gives CASRPGLAGGETQYF.

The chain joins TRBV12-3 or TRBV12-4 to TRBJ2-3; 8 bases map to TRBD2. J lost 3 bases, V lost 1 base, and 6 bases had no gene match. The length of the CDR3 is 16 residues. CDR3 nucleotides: TGTGCCAGCAGTTTAGGGTCCCAGCGGGGGACAGATACGCAGTATTTT. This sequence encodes CASSLGSQRGTDTQYF.

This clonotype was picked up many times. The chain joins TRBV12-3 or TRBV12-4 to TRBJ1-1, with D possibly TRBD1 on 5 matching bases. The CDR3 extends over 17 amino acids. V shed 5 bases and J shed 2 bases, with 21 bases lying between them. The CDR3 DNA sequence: TGTGCCAGCAGTCAAAACCGGGGGTACGGCTTAAACACTGAAGCTTTCTTT. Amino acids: CASSQNRGYGLNTEAFF.

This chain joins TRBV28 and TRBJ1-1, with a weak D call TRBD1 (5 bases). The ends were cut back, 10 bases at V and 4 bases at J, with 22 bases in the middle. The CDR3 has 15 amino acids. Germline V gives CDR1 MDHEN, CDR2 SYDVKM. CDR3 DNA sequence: TGTGCCACCGTCGGGGGAAGGGCGCGGGGCACTGAAGCTTTCTTT. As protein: CATVGGRARGTEAFF.

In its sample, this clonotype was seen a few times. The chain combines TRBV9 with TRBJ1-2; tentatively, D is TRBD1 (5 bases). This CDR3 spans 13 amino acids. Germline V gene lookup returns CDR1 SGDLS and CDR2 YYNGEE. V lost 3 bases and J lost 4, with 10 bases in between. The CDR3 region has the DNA TGTGCCAGCAGCGCATCAGGGACCTATGGCTACACCTTC. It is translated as CASSASGTYGYTF. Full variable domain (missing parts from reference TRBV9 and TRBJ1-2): DSGVTQTPKHLITATGQRVTLRCSPRSGDLSVYWYQQSLDQGLQFLIQYYNGEERAKGNILERFSAQQFPDLHSELNLSSLELGDSALYFCASSASGTYGYTFGSGTRLTVV.

CDR3 sequence: CASSLAGTAYEQYF. The CDR3 DNA reads as TGTGCCAGCAGTTTAGCAGGGACCGCCTACGAGCAGTACTTC. The chain employs TRBV12-3 or TRBV12-4 and TRBJ2-7, with D possibly called TRBD1 or TRBD2 (5 bases each). With 0 bases removed from V and 2 bases from J, the gap between germline ends came to 8 bases. This CDR3 spans 14 amino acids.

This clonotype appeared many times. DNA of the CDR3: TGTGCCAGTAGTATAGTTCAACCGAACACTGAAGCTTTCTTT. It translates to CASSIVQPNTEAFF. The V call is TRBV19, the J call TRBJ1-1, with D uncertain. Trimming cost V 1 base and J 1 base, with 7 bases left between them. CDR3 length: 14 residues. Per the germline V gene, CDR1 is LNHDA and CDR2 is SQIVND (reference sequence).

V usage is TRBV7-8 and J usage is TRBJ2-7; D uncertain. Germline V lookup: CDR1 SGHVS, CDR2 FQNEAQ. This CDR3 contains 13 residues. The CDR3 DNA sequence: TGTGCCAGCGGTTCGAAGAGCTCCTACGAGCAGTGCGTC. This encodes CASGSKSSYEQCV.

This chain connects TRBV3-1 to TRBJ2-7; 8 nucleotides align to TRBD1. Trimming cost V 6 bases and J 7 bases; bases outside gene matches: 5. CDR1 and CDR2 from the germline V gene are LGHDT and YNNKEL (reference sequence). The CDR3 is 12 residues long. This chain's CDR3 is CASSRTGGEQYV. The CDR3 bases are TGTGCCAGCAGTCGCACAGGGGGAGAGCAGTACGTC.

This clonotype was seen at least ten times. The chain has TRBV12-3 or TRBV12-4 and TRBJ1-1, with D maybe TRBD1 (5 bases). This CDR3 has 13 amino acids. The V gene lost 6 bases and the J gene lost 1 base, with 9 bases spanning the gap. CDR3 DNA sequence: TGTGCCAGCAGGCTACAGGAGAACACTGAAGCTTTCTTT. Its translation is CASRLQENTEAFF.

The CDR3 coding sequence is TGTGCCACCAGCAGAGATCGGACAGTGTCCGATGGCTACACCTTC. It translates to CATSRDRTVSDGYTF. V and J are TRBV15 and TRBJ1-2; tentatively, D is TRBD1 (6 bases). V was shortened by 0 bases and J by 6 bases, with 14 bases between the two germline ends. The CDR3 is 15 residues long. Germline CDR1 is LNHNV and CDR2 is YYDKDF (reference sequence).

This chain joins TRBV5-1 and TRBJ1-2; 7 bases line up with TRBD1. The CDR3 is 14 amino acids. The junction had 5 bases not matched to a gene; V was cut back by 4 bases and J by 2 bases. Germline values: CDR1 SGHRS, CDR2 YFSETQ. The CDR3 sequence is CASSISTGNYGYTF. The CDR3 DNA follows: TGCGCCAGCAGCATCTCGACAGGGAACTATGGCTACACCTTC.

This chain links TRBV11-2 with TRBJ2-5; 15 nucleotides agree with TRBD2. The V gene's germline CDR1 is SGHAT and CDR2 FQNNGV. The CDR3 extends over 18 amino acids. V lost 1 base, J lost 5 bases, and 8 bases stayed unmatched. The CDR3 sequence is CASSLVGLAGGRRETQYF. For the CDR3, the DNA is TGTGCCAGCAGCTTAGTAGGACTAGCGGGGGGGCGGCGGGAGACCCAGTACTTC.

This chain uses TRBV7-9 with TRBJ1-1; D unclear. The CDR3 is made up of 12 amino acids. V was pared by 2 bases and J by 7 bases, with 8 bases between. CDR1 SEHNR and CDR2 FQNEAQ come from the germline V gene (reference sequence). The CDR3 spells CASSLTGNEAFF. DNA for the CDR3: TGTGCCAGCAGCTTAACGGGGAATGAAGCTTTCTTT.

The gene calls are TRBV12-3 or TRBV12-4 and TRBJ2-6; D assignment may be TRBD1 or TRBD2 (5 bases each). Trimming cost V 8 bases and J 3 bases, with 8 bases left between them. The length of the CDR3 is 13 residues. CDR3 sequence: CASGAGGANVLTF. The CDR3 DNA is TGTGCCAGCGGGGCGGGTGGGGCCAACGTCCTGACTTTC.

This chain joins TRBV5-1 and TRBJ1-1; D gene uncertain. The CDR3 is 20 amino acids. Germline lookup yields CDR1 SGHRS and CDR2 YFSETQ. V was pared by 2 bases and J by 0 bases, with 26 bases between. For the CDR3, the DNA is TGCGCCAGCAGCTTAATACCAGGAGGAGGAAGTAGACCGGTGAACACTGAAGCTTTCTTT. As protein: CASSLIPGGGSRPVNTEAFF.

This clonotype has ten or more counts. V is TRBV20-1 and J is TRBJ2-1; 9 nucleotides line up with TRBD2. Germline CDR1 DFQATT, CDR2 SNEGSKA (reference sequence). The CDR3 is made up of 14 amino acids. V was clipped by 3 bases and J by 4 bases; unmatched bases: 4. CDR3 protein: CSASSGGSYNEQFF. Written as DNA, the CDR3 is TGCAGTGCTAGTAGCGGGGGTTCTTACAATGAGCAGTTCTTC.

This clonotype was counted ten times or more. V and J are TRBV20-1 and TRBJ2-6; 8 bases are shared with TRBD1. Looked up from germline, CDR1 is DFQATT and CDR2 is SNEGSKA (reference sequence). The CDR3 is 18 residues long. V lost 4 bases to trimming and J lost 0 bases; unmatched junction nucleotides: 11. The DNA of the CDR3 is TGCAGTGCTAATCGCCTAGGGACAGGCATCTCTGGGGCCAACGTCCTGACTTTC. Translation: CSANRLGTGISGANVLTF.

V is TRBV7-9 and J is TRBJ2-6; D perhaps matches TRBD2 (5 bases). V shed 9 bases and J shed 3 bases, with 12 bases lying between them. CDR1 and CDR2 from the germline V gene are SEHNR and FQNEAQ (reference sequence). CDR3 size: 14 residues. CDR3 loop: CASTAGGGANVLTF. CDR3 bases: TGTGCCAGTACTGCCGGAGGTGGGGCCAACGTCCTGACTTTC.

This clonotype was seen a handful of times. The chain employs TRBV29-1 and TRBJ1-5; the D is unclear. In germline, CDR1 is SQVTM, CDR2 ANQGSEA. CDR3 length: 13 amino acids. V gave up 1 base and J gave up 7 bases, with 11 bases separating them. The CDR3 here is CSVEGASGQPQHF. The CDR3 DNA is TGCAGCGTTGAAGGCGCCAGCGGGCAGCCCCAGCATTTT.

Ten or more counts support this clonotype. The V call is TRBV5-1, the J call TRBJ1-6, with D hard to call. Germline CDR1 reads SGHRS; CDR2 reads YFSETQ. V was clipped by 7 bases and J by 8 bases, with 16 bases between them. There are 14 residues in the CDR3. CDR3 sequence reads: CASSISAGDSPLHF. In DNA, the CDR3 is TGCGCCAGCTCCATCTCGGCCGGGGATTCACCCCTCCACTTT. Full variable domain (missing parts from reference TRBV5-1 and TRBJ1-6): KAGVTQTPRYLIKTRGQQVTLSCSPISGHRSVSWYQQTPGQGLQFLFEYFSETQRNKGNFPGRFSGRQFSNSRSEMNVSTLELGDSALYLCASSISAGDSPLHFGNGTRLTVT.

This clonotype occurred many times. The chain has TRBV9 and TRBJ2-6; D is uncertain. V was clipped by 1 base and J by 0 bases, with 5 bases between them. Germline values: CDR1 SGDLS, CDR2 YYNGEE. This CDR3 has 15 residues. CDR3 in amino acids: CASSVPYSGANVLTF. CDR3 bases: TGTGCCAGCAGCGTACCCTACTCTGGGGCCAACGTCCTGACTTTC.

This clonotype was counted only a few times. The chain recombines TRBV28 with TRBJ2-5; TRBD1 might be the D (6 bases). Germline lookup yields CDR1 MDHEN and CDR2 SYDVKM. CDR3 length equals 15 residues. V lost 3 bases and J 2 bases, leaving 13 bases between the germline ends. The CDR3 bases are TGTGCCAGCAGTTTGGGTGGACAGCTACAAGAGACCCAGTACTTC. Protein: CASSLGGQLQETQYF.

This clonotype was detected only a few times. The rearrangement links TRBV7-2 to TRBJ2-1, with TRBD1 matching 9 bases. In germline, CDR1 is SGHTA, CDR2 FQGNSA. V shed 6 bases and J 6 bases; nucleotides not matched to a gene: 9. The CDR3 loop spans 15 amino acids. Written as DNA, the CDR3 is TGTGCCAGCAGATCCCCCGGGACAGGGATCAATGAGCAGTTCTTC. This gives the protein CASRSPGTGINEQFF.

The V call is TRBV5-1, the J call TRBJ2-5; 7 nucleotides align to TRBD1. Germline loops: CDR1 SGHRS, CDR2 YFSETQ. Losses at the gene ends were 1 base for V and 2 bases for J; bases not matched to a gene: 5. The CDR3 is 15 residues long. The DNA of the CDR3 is TGCGCCAGCAGCTTGAGGGTCAGGGGGCAAGAGACCCAGTACTTC. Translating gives CASSLRVRGQETQYF.

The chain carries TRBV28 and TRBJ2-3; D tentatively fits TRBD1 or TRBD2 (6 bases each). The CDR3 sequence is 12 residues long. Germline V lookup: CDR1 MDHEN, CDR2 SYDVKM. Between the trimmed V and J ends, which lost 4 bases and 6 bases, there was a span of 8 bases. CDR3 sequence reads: CASSWRGDTQYF. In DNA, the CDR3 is TGTGCCAGCAGTTGGAGGGGGGATACGCAGTATTTT.

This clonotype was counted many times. The CDR3 sequence: CASGSNLPGQGYEQYF. In DNA, the CDR3 is TGTGCTAGTGGCTCGAACCTGCCGGGACAAGGCTACGAGCAGTACTTC. The chain combines TRBV12-5 with TRBJ2-7; D perhaps matches TRBD1 (6 bases). With 6 bases removed from V and 3 bases from J, the gap between germline ends came to 21 bases. CDR1 is LGHNT and CDR2 is FRNRAP in the germline V gene. CDR3 size: 16 residues.

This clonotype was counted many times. This chain's CDR3 is CSVKGRAVEAFF. CDR3 sequence (DNA): TGCAGCGTGAAAGGCCGAGCAGTTGAAGCTTTCTTT. V usage is TRBV29-1 and J usage is TRBJ1-1; D uncertain. Trimming stripped 6 bases from V and 7 bases from J, with 15 bases between. Germline values: CDR1 SQVTM, CDR2 ANQGSEA. The CDR3 sequence is 12 residues long.

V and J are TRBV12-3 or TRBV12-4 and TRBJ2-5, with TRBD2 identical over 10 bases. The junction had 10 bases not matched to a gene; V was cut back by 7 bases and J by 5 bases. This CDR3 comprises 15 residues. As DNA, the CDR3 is TGTGCCAGCATGGGTAGCGGGGGGTCCCGGGAGACCCAGTACTTC. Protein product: CASMGSGGSRETQYF.

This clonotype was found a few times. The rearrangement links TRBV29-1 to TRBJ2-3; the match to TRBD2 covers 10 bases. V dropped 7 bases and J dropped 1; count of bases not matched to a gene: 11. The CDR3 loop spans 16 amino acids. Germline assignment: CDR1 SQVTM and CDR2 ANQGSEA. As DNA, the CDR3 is TGCAGCGGGGTGGCTAGCGGGGGTAGACGCACAGATACGCAGTATTTT. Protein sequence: CSGVASGGRRTDTQYF.

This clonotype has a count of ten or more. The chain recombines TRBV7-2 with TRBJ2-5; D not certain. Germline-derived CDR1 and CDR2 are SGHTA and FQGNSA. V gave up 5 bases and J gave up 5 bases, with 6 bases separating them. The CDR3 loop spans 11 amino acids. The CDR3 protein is CASSQKETQYF. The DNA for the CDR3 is TGTGCCAGCAGCCAGAAGGAGACCCAGTACTTC.